The 22 T cell receptor beta chains in this list originate from one sample, sequenced in a study of cytomegalovirus exposure and HLA in healthy donors. It was with 60 Vbeta and 13 Jbeta primers that the PCR ran. Profiling relied on immunoSEQ multiplex PCR, and the TCRdb table lists in-frame clones only, not all of them. The sample lists over 200,000 clones; over 75% were seen once. Sequenced: PBMCs. The receptors come from a human donor in good health.

The chain is built from TRBV28 and TRBJ2-3, with D possibly matching TRBD2 (6 bases). The CDR3 runs to 14 residues. Per germline, CDR1 MDHEN and CDR2 SYDVKM. The ends were cut back, 3 bases at V and 5 bases at J, with 12 bases in the middle. The CDR3 nucleotides read TGTGCCAGCAGTTTGGGGCAGGGAGGAGATACGCAGTATTTT. Residues: CASSLGQGGDTQYF.

The chain carries TRBV6-1 and TRBJ2-7; 9 nucleotides match TRBD1. Germline V CDR1 and CDR2: MNHNS, SASEGT. J lost 6 bases, V lost 5 bases, and 11 bases had no gene match. CDR3 length: 15 amino acids. Here the CDR3 DNA reads TGTGCCAGCAGTAACCCCGGGACAGGGTGGGTCGAGCAGTACTTC. This gives the protein CASSNPGTGWVEQYF.

The rearrangement links TRBV27 to TRBJ1-5; unclear D gene. The CDR3 contains 13 residues. CDR1 is MNHEY, CDR2 SMNVEV, per germline (reference sequence). V was trimmed by 2 bases and J by 4 bases, leaving 6 bases between them. The CDR3 spells CASSLTTNQPQHF. The CDR3 bases are TGTGCCAGCAGTTTAACCACTAATCAGCCCCAGCATTTT.

The chain joins TRBV2 to TRBJ2-3, with TRBD1 matching 7 bases. The V and J ends lost 5 bases and 3 bases, in that order; junction bases with no gene match: 8. Per germline, CDR1 SNHLY and CDR2 FYNNEI. This CDR3 has 15 amino acids. The CDR3 DNA follows: TGTGCCAGCAGTTCGACAGGGTCGGAGACAGATACGCAGTATTTT. Its protein product is CASSSTGSETDTQYF.

J is TRBJ1-5 and V is TRBV2; D is ambiguous. This CDR3 is 14 amino acids long. Trimming cost V 2 bases and J 2 bases, with 7 bases left between them. Germline V gene sequence: CDR1 SNHLY, CDR2 FYNNEI. The CDR3 sequence is CASSEQARNQPQHF. The CDR3 nucleotides read TGTGCCAGCAGTGAACAGGCACGCAATCAGCCCCAGCATTTT.

V usage is TRBV4-1 and J usage is TRBJ2-5; possibly TRBD2 for D (5 bases). Germline-derived CDR1 and CDR2 are MGHRA and YSYEKL. This CDR3 has 13 residues. Trimming removed 4 bases at V and 4 bases at J, with 10 bases between. In DNA, the CDR3 is TGCGCCAGCAGCCCGGGAATCGTAGAGACCCAGTACTTC. This translates into CASSPGIVETQYF.

The J gene is TRBJ2-1, the V gene TRBV4-3; 11 nucleotides line up with TRBD1. CDR3 length: 15 residues. J gave up 2 bases and V 4 bases, and 1 base lay outside the gene matches. Looked up from germline, CDR1 is LGHNA and CDR2 is YSLEER. The CDR3 loop reads CASSRTGGAYNEQFF. The CDR3 nucleotides are TGCGCCAGCAGCCGGACAGGGGGCGCCTACAATGAGCAGTTCTTC.

Comments on this clone: Sequence at one end of the junction differs from germline and may be a read error. Other DNA sequences in this sample translate to the same CDR3. The V gene is TRBV5-1, the J gene TRBJ1-3, with a tentative D call TRBD1 (5 bases). The CDR3 sequence is 13 residues long. Germline lookup yields CDR1 SGHRS and CDR2 YFSETQ. CDR3 sequence: CASSAGTGNTIYF. The CDR3 nucleotides read TGCGCCAGCAGCGCAGGGACTGGGAACACCATATATTTT.

In this sample, this clone turned up once. The chain combines TRBV10-3 with TRBJ2-7, with 9 nucleotides matching TRBD1. CDR1 and CDR2 (germline): ENHRY, SYGVKD. V lost 6 bases, J lost 7 bases, and 4 bases stayed unmatched. This CDR3 has 12 residues. The CDR3 DNA sequence: TGTGCCATCAGCCAGGACAGGGGAGAGCAGTACTTC. This translates into CAISQDRGEQYF.

The V call is TRBV6-1, the J call TRBJ2-5; D is unresolved. The DNA end lines up better with TRBJ2-7; the J call may be wrong. The CDR3 has 15 residues. CDR1 and CDR2 (germline): MNHNS, SASEGT. This chain's CDR3 is CASSESWSPSAEQYF. DNA for the CDR3: TGTGCCAGCAGTGAAAGTTGGAGTCCTTCGGCCGAGCAGTACTTC.

The chain carries TRBV4-1 and TRBJ2-7, with a tentative D call TRBD1 (5 bases). CDR1 is MGHRA and CDR2 is YSYEKL in the germline V gene. V gave up 5 bases and J gave up 7 bases, with 21 bases separating them. There are 15 residues in the CDR3. CDR3 in amino acids: CASSGQPNRGVEQYF. CDR3 DNA: TGCGCCAGCAGCGGACAACCGAACCGTGGGGTGGAGCAGTACTTC.

The chain recombines TRBV7-8 with TRBJ2-1; tentative D call: TRBD2 (6 bases). Germline V gene data show CDR1 as SGHVS and CDR2 as FQNEAQ. V lost 5 bases, J lost 4 bases, and 18 bases lay in between. The CDR3 sequence is 16 residues long. CDR3 amino acids: CASSPQTRAGYNEQFF. The CDR3 nucleotides are TGTGCCAGCAGCCCCCAGACTAGGGCGGGATACAATGAGCAGTTCTTC.

This clone was detected only once. The V call is TRBV18, the J call TRBJ1-1; a possible D gene is TRBD1 (6 bases). The V gene lost 6 bases and the J gene lost 4 bases, with 18 bases spanning the gap. The CDR3 has 15 residues. Germline V gene sequence: CDR1 KGHSH, CDR2 LQKENI. The CDR3, as DNA: TGTGCCAGCTCGCCCCGACAGGCCGATGGCACTGAAGCTTTCTTT. Protein: CASSPRQADGTEAFF.

This clone was recorded once. The chain has TRBV7-9 and TRBJ2-7; TRBD1 aligns across 9 bases. After removal of 3 bases from V and 3 bases from J, the junction contained 3 bases not matched to a gene. In germline, CDR1 is SEHNR, CDR2 FQNEAQ (reference sequence). CDR3 length: 14 residues. CDR3 DNA sequence: TGTGCCAGCAGCTTGACAGGGGGATTCTACGAGCAGTACTTC. As protein: CASSLTGGFYEQYF.

The CDR3 spells CASSLSGIEKLFF. The DNA of the CDR3 is TGTGCCAGCAGTTTATCAGGGATCGAAAAACTGTTTTTT. The rearrangement links TRBV28 to TRBJ1-4, with D possibly TRBD1 on 5 matching bases. The CDR3 extends over 13 amino acids. Trimming removed 1 base at V and 8 bases at J, with 8 bases between. The germline CDR1 and CDR2 sequences are MDHEN and SYDVKM.

The chain links TRBV7-9 to TRBJ2-7; no reliable D call. Trimming cost V 5 bases and J 3 bases, with 17 bases left between them. Looked up from germline, CDR1 is SEHNR and CDR2 is FQNEAQ (reference sequence). This CDR3 contains 15 residues. This CDR3 is CASSPVAAMSYEQYF. CDR3 bases: TGTGCCAGCAGCCCCGTAGCCGCAATGAGCTACGAGCAGTACTTC.

The sample holds one count of this clone. This rearrangement joins TRBV18 to TRBJ2-7; possible D gene TRBD2, 5 bases. V was clipped by 0 bases and J by 2 bases, with 11 bases between them. CDR3 length equals 15 residues. The germline V gene has CDR1 KGHSH and CDR2 LQKENI. The CDR3 DNA follows: TGTGCCAGCTCACCACCGACGGGGAGCGCCTACGAGCAGTACTTC. Amino acids: CASSPPTGSAYEQYF.

The chain recombines TRBV27 with TRBJ2-7; maybe TRBD2 (5 bases). Trimming left V 3 bases short and J 0 bases short, with 9 bases between. CDR1 MNHEY and CDR2 SMNVEV come from the germline V gene (reference sequence). The CDR3 has 14 amino acids. The CDR3, as DNA: TGTGCCAGCAGTTTGGCTAGCCGCTCCTACGAGCAGTACTTC. Encoded protein: CASSLASRSYEQYF.

The CDR3 here is CASSPDGSTEAFF. The CDR3, as DNA: TGCGCCAGCAGTCCAGATGGGAGCACTGAAGCTTTCTTT. The genes are TRBV4-3 and TRBJ1-1; no clear D gene. V was trimmed by 6 bases and J by 4 bases, leaving 12 bases between them. The CDR3 totals 13 residues. CDR1 and CDR2 (germline): LGHNA, YSLEER.

The chain uses TRBV11-1 and TRBJ2-7, with a tentative D call TRBD2 (6 bases). There are 12 residues in the CDR3. Germline values: CDR1 SGHAT, CDR2 FQDESV (reference sequence). V gave up 3 bases and J gave up 5 bases, with 8 bases separating them. DNA of the CDR3: TGTGCCAGCAGCTTGCGGGGTGACGAGCAGTACTTC. This translates into CASSLRGDEQYF.

V and J are TRBV9 and TRBJ2-1, with 12 bases that match TRBD2. Germline lookup yields CDR1 SGDLS and CDR2 YYNGEE. V shed 5 bases and J 4 bases; nucleotides not matched to a gene: 4. The CDR3 length is 15 residues. DNA of the CDR3: TGTGCCAGCAGTTTACTAGCGGGAGGTTACAATGAGCAGTTCTTC. Its protein product is CASSLLAGGYNEQFF.

V and J are TRBV13 and TRBJ2-7; 7 positions match TRBD1. CDR3 length: 16 amino acids. Germline V gene lookup returns CDR1 PRHDT and CDR2 FYEKMQ (reference sequence). V was clipped by 5 bases and J by 1 base; unmatched bases: 11. The DNA of the CDR3 is TGTGCCAGCAGCCCTTCCGGGACAGAGCTTTCCTACGAGCAGTACTTC. Amino acids: CASSPSGTELSYEQYF.